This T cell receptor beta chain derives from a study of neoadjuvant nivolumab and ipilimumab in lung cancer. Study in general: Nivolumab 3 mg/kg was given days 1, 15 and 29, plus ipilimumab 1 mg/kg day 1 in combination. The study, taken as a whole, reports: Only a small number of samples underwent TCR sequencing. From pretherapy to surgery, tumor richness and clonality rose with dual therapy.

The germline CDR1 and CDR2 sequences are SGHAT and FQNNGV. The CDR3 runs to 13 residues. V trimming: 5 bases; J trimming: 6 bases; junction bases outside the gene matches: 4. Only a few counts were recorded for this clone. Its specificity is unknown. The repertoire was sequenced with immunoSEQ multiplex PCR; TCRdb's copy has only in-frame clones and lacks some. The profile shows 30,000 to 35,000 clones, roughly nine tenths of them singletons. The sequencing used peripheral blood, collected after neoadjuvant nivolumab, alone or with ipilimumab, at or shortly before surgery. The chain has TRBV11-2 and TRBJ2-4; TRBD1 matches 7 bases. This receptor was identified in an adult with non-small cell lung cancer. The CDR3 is CASSPGTVNIQYF. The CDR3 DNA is TGTGCCAGCAGCCCTGGGACAGTAAACATTCAGTACTTC. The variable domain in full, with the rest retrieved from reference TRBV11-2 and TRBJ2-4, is EAGVAQSPRYKIIEKRQSVAFWCNPISGHATLYWYQQILGQGPKLLIQFQNNGVVDDSQLPKDRFSAERLKGVDSTLKIQPAKLEDSAVYLCASSPGTVNIQYFGAGTRLSVL.